This T cell receptor beta chain is from a study of T cells in tuberculosis. Study context: In South Africa, adults with active tuberculosis were compared with IGRA-negative and latently infected IGRA-positive adolescents.

Time point in this sample: new active TB diagnosis, blood taken before or within 7 days of starting treatment. Active tuberculosis patients were new diagnoses, HIV-seronegative, South African, and aged 18 years or older. The method was immunoSEQ multiplex PCR; TCRdb's version includes in-frame clones alone and lacks a portion of them. This repertoire shows more than 35,000 clones, approximately 93% found once; its top ten account for almost 4.5%. Germline V gene data show CDR1 as KGHSH and CDR2 as LQKENI. V shed 3 bases and J 0 bases; nucleotides not matched to a gene: 8. The CDR3 has 17 amino acids.

This receptor was obtained from an adult with tuberculosis. The sample consisted of PBMCs, taken at tuberculosis diagnosis. This sequence joins TRBV18 and TRBJ2-1; TRBD1 matches 7 bases. This chain's CDR3 is CASSPVQGKNSYNEQFF. The CDR3 DNA reads TGTGCCAGCTCACCGGTACAGGGGAAAAACTCCTACAATGAGCAGTTCTTC. The full variable domain, its missing parts supplied by reference TRBV18 and TRBJ2-1, is NAGVMQNPRHLVRRRGQEARLRCSPMKGHSHVYWYRQLPEEGLKFMVYLQKENIIDESGMPKERFSAEFPKEGPSILRIQQVVRGDSAAYFCASSPVQGKNSYNEQFFGPGTRLTVL.